This T cell receptor (beta chain) was found in a study of blood T cell repertoires in COVID-19. The CDR3 is 15 amino acids. V was pared by 0 bases and J by 7 bases, with 6 bases of the junction left unmatched. Germline CDR1 and CDR2: SGHTA and FQGTGA. The method was immunoSEQ multiplex PCR; TCRdb's version includes in-frame clones alone and lacks a portion of them. The repertoire holds tens of thousands of clones, approximately 79% seen once, with around a sixth in the top ten. This chain links TRBV7-3 with TRBJ2-7, with 10 bases aligning to TRBD1. This sequence was found in a woman older than 75 with active or convalescent COVID-19. Sequencing was performed on peripheral blood. In DNA, the CDR3 is TGTGCCAGCAGCTTAACCCGGGACAGGGGTCGGGAGCAGTACTTC. Translated, it gives CASSLTRDRGREQYF.